This T cell receptor beta chain was retrieved from a study of Ad26.COV2.S vaccination and SARS-CoV-2 variants. The overall study: Donor was one of the participants in the Ad26.COV2.S arm of the COV1001 trial. Once, or twice with 56 days between doses, Ad26.COV2.S was given intramuscularly. General study points: An underestimation of total T cell responses may have resulted from the TCR breadth and depth analyses.

Treatment denoted: some 20 received Ad26.COV2.S at low or high dose, single or two shots; about 5 received placebo; per-sample allocation not given. Samples analyzed were those drawn on day 63 after the first vaccine or placebo injection. This clone was observed once. Its target is not known. The data were produced by immunoSEQ multiplex PCR, yet TCRdb's version contains in-frame clones alone and is incomplete. The sample comprises about 320,000 clones, roughly 90% of which are singletons, and around 5.5% rests with the top ten. The CDR3 length is 15 residues. V lost 2 bases and J lost 1, with 9 bases in between. The germline CDR1 and CDR2 sequences are SGHNT and YENEEA.

The clonotype comes from a person aged 18-65 years who received the Ad26.COV2.S COVID-19 vaccine or a placebo. The chain is built from TRBV11-3 and TRBJ2-1; D gene ambiguous. Specimen: peripheral blood, collected in a trial of Ad26.COV2.S vaccine versus placebo. The DNA of the CDR3 is TGTGCCAGCAGCTTAACCTACGAGTCCTACAATGAGCAGTTCTTC. Translated: CASSLTYESYNEQFF.